This is a list of T cell receptor beta chains from one sample in a study of CDR3 diversity in severe acne. TCRdb re-called the PCR reads with MiXCR, one entry per CDR3 protein. This sample has more than 80,000 distinct CDR3 sequences, with around 50% found just once. Sequencing input: blood. The receptors were gathered from a male donor with severe acne vulgaris. Each CDR3 is given with its conserved first and last residue. The order of the fields is V gene, clone size, D gene, J gene, CDR3 protein, CDR3 DNA. A D gene is named only where the DNA matches it firmly. Clone size appears in some rows only: once, few, many, or a class for an expanded clone.

v_call: TRBV2; clone_size: many; d_call: TRBD2; j_call: TRBJ2-1; cdr3_aa: CASSELLAGDRNEQFF; cdr3_nt: TGTGCCAGCAGTGAATTGCTAGCGGGAGACCGCAATGAGCAGTTCTTC
v_call: TRBV3-1; clone_size: .; d_call: .; j_call: TRBJ2-7; cdr3_aa: CASSQDEGGEQYF; cdr3_nt: TGTGCCAGCAGCCAAGACGAAGGGGGCGAGCAGTACTTC
v_call: TRBV24-1; clone_size: few; d_call: TRBD2; j_call: TRBJ2-1; cdr3_aa: CATSDLTSGRANEQFF; cdr3_nt: TGTGCCACCAGTGATTTGACTAGCGGGAGGGCCAATGAGCAGTTCTTC
v_call: TRBV10-2; clone_size: .; d_call: .; j_call: TRBJ2-5; cdr3_aa: CASEGSSQETQYF; cdr3_nt: TGCGCCAGCGAAGGCAGCTCCCAAGAGACCCAGTACTTC
v_call: TRBV9; clone_size: .; d_call: TRBD1; j_call: TRBJ1-3; cdr3_aa: CASSLGQAGSGNTIYF; cdr3_nt: TGTGCCAGCAGCCTCGGACAGGCCGGCTCTGGAAACACCATATATTTT
v_call: TRBV10-3; clone_size: few; d_call: TRBD1; j_call: TRBJ1-6; cdr3_aa: CAISETRQGSNSPLHF; cdr3_nt: TGTGCCATCAGTGAGACAAGACAGGGAAGCAATTCACCCCTCCACTTT
v_call: TRBV27; clone_size: .; d_call: .; j_call: TRBJ1-1; cdr3_aa: CASCLRGANTEAFF; cdr3_nt: TGTGCCAGCTGTTTACGGGGGGCGAACACTGAAGCTTTCTTT
v_call: TRBV20-1; clone_size: many; d_call: .; j_call: TRBJ2-3; cdr3_aa: CSAEEGNTDTQYF; cdr3_nt: TGCAGTGCTGAGGAGGGGAACACAGATACGCAGTATTTT
v_call: TRBV14; clone_size: .; d_call: .; j_call: TRBJ2-1; cdr3_aa: CASSPGPEQFF; cdr3_nt: TGTGCCAGCAGCCCCGGACCTGAGCAGTTCTTC
v_call: TRBV6-5; clone_size: .; d_call: .; j_call: TRBJ1-2; cdr3_aa: CASSYGTPSGGYTF; cdr3_nt: TGTGCCAGCAGTTACGGGACACCGTCAGGTGGCTACACCTTC
v_call: TRBV6-5; clone_size: few; d_call: TRBD2; j_call: TRBJ2-7; cdr3_aa: CASSSGTRSYEQYF; cdr3_nt: TGTGCCAGCAGCTCCGGGACTAGGTCTTACGAGCAGTACTTC
v_call: TRBV10-3; clone_size: .; d_call: .; j_call: TRBJ1-4; cdr3_aa: CAISGGINEKLFF; cdr3_nt: TGTGCCATCAGCGGGGGGATTAATGAAAAACTGTTTTTT
v_call: TRBV12-3/TRBV12-4; clone_size: .; d_call: .; j_call: TRBJ2-7; cdr3_aa: CASSLGSGDYEQYF; cdr3_nt: TGTGCCAGCAGTTTAGGGTCCGGGGACTACGAGCAGTACTTC
v_call: TRBV10-3; clone_size: .; d_call: .; j_call: TRBJ2-7; cdr3_aa: CAISSDTISSYEQYF; cdr3_nt: TGTGCCATCAGCAGCGACACAATCAGCTCCTACGAGCAGTACTTC
v_call: TRBV5-1; clone_size: .; d_call: TRBD2; j_call: TRBJ2-7; cdr3_aa: CASSWRAGDTEQYF; cdr3_nt: TGTGCCAGCAGCTGGCGAGCGGGAGACACCGAGCAGTACTTC
v_call: TRBV11-2; clone_size: .; d_call: TRBD1; j_call: TRBJ1-2; cdr3_aa: CASSPDRGSDGYTF; cdr3_nt: TGTGCCAGCAGCCCCGACAGGGGGAGCGATGGCTACACCTTC
v_call: TRBV20-1; clone_size: few; d_call: TRBD1; j_call: TRBJ2-7; cdr3_aa: CSARDLGQGSYEQYF; cdr3_nt: TGCAGTGCTAGAGATTTGGGACAGGGGTCCTACGAGCAGTACTTC
v_call: TRBV24-1; clone_size: once; d_call: .; j_call: TRBJ2-2; cdr3_aa: CATKTRVLSMSSSSGQGFTGELFF; cdr3_nt: .
v_call: TRBV5-8; clone_size: .; d_call: .; j_call: TRBJ2-7; cdr3_aa: CASSRQGSGGVEQYF; cdr3_nt: TGTGCCAGCAGCCGACAGGGCTCTGGGGGGGTCGAGCAGTACTTC
v_call: TRBV5-5; clone_size: many; d_call: TRBD2; j_call: TRBJ2-3; cdr3_aa: CASSLAWASGGTDTQYF; cdr3_nt: TGTGCCAGCAGCTTGGCCTGGGCTAGCGGAGGCACAGATACGCAGTATTTT
v_call: TRBV20-1; clone_size: .; d_call: TRBD2; j_call: TRBJ2-7; cdr3_aa: CSAGTSGRAQLTYEQYF; cdr3_nt: TGCAGTGCTGGGACTAGCGGGAGGGCCCAGTTAACCTACGAGCAGTACTTC
v_call: TRBV9; clone_size: .; d_call: .; j_call: TRBJ2-2; cdr3_aa: CVSSFRLPNTGELFF; cdr3_nt: TGCGTCAGCAGCTTCAGACTGCCGAACACCGGGGAGCTGTTTTTT
v_call: TRBV7-9; clone_size: .; d_call: .; j_call: TRBJ1-1; cdr3_aa: CASSSPGHRAFF; cdr3_nt: TGTGCCAGCAGCTCACCGGGACACCGAGCTTTCTTT
v_call: TRBV7-8; clone_size: few; d_call: TRBD2; j_call: TRBJ2-2; cdr3_aa: CASSAGTTPSWELFF; cdr3_nt: TGTGCCAGCAGCGCAGGGACTACCCCGTCCTGGGAGCTGTTTTTT
v_call: TRBV25-1; clone_size: .; d_call: .; j_call: TRBJ1-1; cdr3_aa: CASSEMEGTEAFF; cdr3_nt: TGTGCCAGCAGTGAGATGGAAGGGACTGAAGCTTTCTTT
v_call: TRBV24-1; clone_size: once; d_call: .; j_call: TRBJ2-2; cdr3_aa: CATSRQGRELLF; cdr3_nt: TGTGCCACCAGTCGGCAGGGCCGTGAGCTGCTTTTT
v_call: TRBV7-6; clone_size: .; d_call: .; j_call: TRBJ1-1; cdr3_aa: CASSLVRSTEAFF; cdr3_nt: TGTGCCAGCAGCTTAGTGCGATCCACTGAAGCTTTTTTT
v_call: TRBV25-1; clone_size: .; d_call: .; j_call: TRBJ2-7; cdr3_aa: CASLGAYEQYF; cdr3_nt: TGTGCCAGCCTTGGGGCCTACGAGCAGTACTTC
v_call: TRBV20-1; clone_size: once; d_call: .; j_call: TRBJ1-1; cdr3_aa: CSARDGWGNTEAFF; cdr3_nt: TGCAGTGCTAGAGATGGCTGGGGAAACACTGAAGCTTTCTTT
v_call: TRBV28; clone_size: few; d_call: .; j_call: TRBJ2-1; cdr3_aa: CASSTREPLYEQFF; cdr3_nt: TGTGCCAGCAGTACCCGGGAGCCACTCTATGAGCAGTTCTTC
v_call: TRBV29-1; clone_size: .; d_call: .; j_call: TRBJ1-2; cdr3_aa: CIFVRGDYGYTF; cdr3_nt: TGCATCTTTGTCAGGGGTGACTATGGCTACACCTTC
v_call: TRBV7-8; clone_size: many; d_call: .; j_call: TRBJ2-7; cdr3_aa: CASSPLILYEQYF; cdr3_nt: TGTGCCAGCAGCCCATTGATCCTCTACGAGCAGTACTTC
v_call: TRBV15; clone_size: .; d_call: TRBD1; j_call: TRBJ2-7; cdr3_aa: CATSTLDRGRPDYEQYF; cdr3_nt: TGTGCCACCAGCACCTTGGACAGGGGGCGTCCAGACTACGAGCAGTACTTC
v_call: TRBV15; clone_size: .; d_call: TRBD1; j_call: TRBJ1-1; cdr3_aa: CATSVSRGGTEAFF; cdr3_nt: TGTGCCACCAGCGTTAGCAGGGGGGGGACTGAAGCTTTCTTT
v_call: TRBV7-3; clone_size: many; d_call: .; j_call: TRBJ2-5; cdr3_aa: CASGKSGAGSVGETQYF; cdr3_nt: TGTGCCAGCGGAAAATCCGGAGCAGGGTCGGTAGGAGAGACCCAGTACTTC
v_call: TRBV27; clone_size: .; d_call: TRBD2; j_call: TRBJ2-7; cdr3_aa: CASSIAGGYEQYF; cdr3_nt: TGTGCCAGCAGTATAGCGGGGGGCTACGAGCAGTACTTC
v_call: TRBV5-6; clone_size: many; d_call: TRBD1; j_call: TRBJ2-7; cdr3_aa: CASSLGQGIYYEQYF; cdr3_nt: TGTGCCAGCAGCTTGGGACAGGGGATTTACTACGAGCAGTACTTC
v_call: TRBV28; clone_size: many; d_call: .; j_call: TRBJ2-7; cdr3_aa: CASSLGVVYEQYF; cdr3_nt: TGTGCCAGCAGTTTAGGGGTAGTCTACGAGCAGTACTTC
v_call: TRBV15; clone_size: .; d_call: .; j_call: TRBJ2-5; cdr3_aa: CATSGSGQETQYF; cdr3_nt: TGTGCCACCAGCGGCAGCGGCCAAGAGACCCAGTACTTC
v_call: TRBV7-9; clone_size: few; d_call: .; j_call: TRBJ2-5; cdr3_aa: CASSLYGVGAQETQYF; cdr3_nt: TGTGCCAGCAGCTTGTACGGTGTGGGGGCCCAAGAGACCCAGTACTTC
v_call: TRBV5-8; clone_size: .; d_call: TRBD2; j_call: TRBJ2-1; cdr3_aa: CASSPKRTSGDNEQFF; cdr3_nt: TGTGCCAGCAGCCCTAAAAGGACTAGCGGCGACAATGAGCAGTTCTTC
v_call: TRBV2; clone_size: .; d_call: .; j_call: TRBJ1-6; cdr3_aa: CASKSGGRGYNSPLHF; cdr3_nt: TGTGCCAGCAAATCCGGTGGTCGAGGTTATAATTCACCCCTCCACTTT